This T cell receptor beta chain is drawn from a study of CD4 T cells in relation to SARS-CoV-2 and coronaviruses. Across the study: Median patient age was approximately 38 years, spanning 21 to 72 years.

TCRdb keeps only in-frame clones here, not all; method: immunoSEQ multiplex PCR. The profile covers some 60,000 clones, with 92% appearing a single time and about 0.4% taken by the ten largest. Cryopreserved PBMCs were CD4-enriched, then split into naive and memory cells. This CDR3 contains 16 residues. The germline V gene has CDR1 SGHAT and CDR2 FQNNGV. V lost 1 base and J 0 bases, leaving 7 bases between the germline ends. The TCR comes from an adult with COVID-19. The sequencing input was naive CD4+ T cells from PBMCs. Subset indicated: naive CD4+ T cells isolated by negative enrichment. The rearrangement uses TRBV11-2 and TRBJ2-6, with D hard to call. CDR3 protein: CASSLGVGSGANVLTF. CDR3 nucleotide sequence: TGTGCCAGCAGCTTAGGCGTGGGCTCTGGGGCCAACGTCCTGACTTTC.